A selection of T cell receptor beta chains follows, all from one sample in a study of control samples from healthy donors and cancer patients. Data came from immunoSEQ multiplex PCR; TCRdb stores just in-frame clones and leaves some out. The table records 140,000 to 150,000 clones, 80% to 95% of them present only once. The source material was blood. The receptor source for this set is a man aged 18 to 29 in good health. CDR3s include the opening cysteine and the closing phenylalanine or tryptophan. Fields, in order: D gene, clone size, J gene, V gene, CDR3 protein, CDR3 DNA. The D gene is left open where the match is weak. The size entry is marked missing in some rows and otherwise reads once, few, many or a size class.

>NA|few|TRBJ1-1|TRBV19
CASREHSRGPEAFF
TGTGCCAGTAGAGAGCATAGCAGGGGTCCTGAAGCTTTCTTT
>NA|once|TRBJ1-5|TRBV30
CAWSVSGRQGGQPQHF
TGTGCCTGGAGTGTATCTGGTAGGCAGGGCGGCCAGCCCCAGCATTTT
>NA|once|TRBJ1-4|TRBV12-3/TRBV12-4
CASSWERGEKLFF
TGTGCCAGCAGTTGGGAGAGAGGAGAAAAACTGTTTTTT
>NA|NA|TRBJ2-1|TRBV7-6
CASSLFTRQTPDNEQFF
TGTGCCAGCAGCTTATTTACGCGACAGACGCCTGACAATGAGCAGTTCTTC
>TRBD1|NA|TRBJ2-5|TRBV2
CASSESGQGEETQYF
TGTGCCAGCAGTGAGTCCGGACAGGGGGAAGAGACCCAGTACTTC
>NA|NA|TRBJ2-7|TRBV27
CASSPVGSSYEQYF
TGTGCCAGCAGTCCCGTAGGGAGCTCCTACGAGCAGTACTTC
>TRBD2|NA|TRBJ2-3|TRBV11-2
CASSSLAGGGRDTQYF
TGTGCCAGCAGCTCGCTAGCGGGGGGGGGCCGGGATACGCAGTATTTT
>TRBD2|NA|TRBJ2-7|TRBV28
CASNLAGSFVYEQYF
TGTGCCAGCAACCTAGCGGGATCATTTGTCTACGAGCAGTACTTC
>NA|NA|TRBJ1-2|TRBV19
CASSTQGVVGYTF
TGTGCCAGTAGTACGCAGGGTGTAGTTGGCTACACCTTC
>NA|NA|TRBJ1-4|TRBV19
CASSRQGLNEKLFF
TGTGCCAGTAGTCGGCAGGGACTAAATGAAAAACTGTTTTTT
>NA|few|TRBJ1-3|TRBV11-2
CASSFSSRDGGNTIYF
TGTGCCAGCAGCTTTAGTAGCAGGGATGGAGGAAACACCATATATTTT
>TRBD2|NA|TRBJ2-3|TRBV6-1
CASSEALAGADTQYF
TGTGCCAGCAGTGAAGCACTAGCGGGGGCAGATACGCAGTATTTT
>TRBD1|NA|TRBJ1-2|TRBV7-9
CASSLTSDRVYGYTF
TGTGCCAGCAGCTTAACATCCGACAGGGTCTATGGCTACACCTTC
>TRBD1|NA|TRBJ1-1|TRBV29-1
CSADTGDTEAFF
TGCAGCGCCGATACAGGGGACACTGAAGCTTTCTTT
>NA|NA|TRBJ2-2|TRBV2
CASTPRGGSNTGELFF
TGTGCCAGCACCCCCCGCGGAGGCTCGAACACCGGGGAGCTGTTTTTT
>TRBD1|NA|TRBJ1-3|TRBV28
CASSIGRGQKDGNTIYF
TGTGCCAGCTCAATCGGAAGGGGGCAGAAAGATGGAAACACCATATATTTT
>NA|NA|TRBJ2-5|TRBV5-6
CASSLASPQETQYF
TGTGCCAGCAGCCTGGCAAGCCCCCAAGAGACCCAGTACTTC
>TRBD1|NA|TRBJ2-7|TRBV5-5
CASSLGTGVGYEQYF
TGTGCCAGCAGCCTCGGGACAGGTGTGGGCTACGAGCAGTACTTC
>NA|NA|TRBJ2-3|TRBV19
CATQRGGSTDTQYF
TGTGCCACTCAAAGGGGCGGGAGCACAGATACGCAGTATTTT
>NA|NA|TRBJ2-7|TRBV5-1
CASSLATGAGFPYEQYF
TGCGCCAGCAGCTTGGCCACAGGAGCAGGTTTTCCATACGAGCAGTACTTC
>NA|NA|TRBJ2-1|TRBV27
CASSFLARTAYNEQFF
TGTGCCAGCAGTTTCCTTGCCAGGACAGCCTACAATGAGCAGTTCTTC
>NA|few|TRBJ2-7|TRBV5-1
CASSLTGSYEQYF
TGCGCCAGCAGCTTGACAGGTTCCTACGAGCAGTACTTC
>NA|once|TRBJ1-5|TRBV6-2/TRBV6-3
CASSLGGRRQPQHF
TGTGCCAGCAGTTTGGGGGGAAGACGGCAGCCCCAGCATTTT
>TRBD1|NA|TRBJ2-1|TRBV24-1
CATSDAGTGNEQFF
TGTGCCACCAGTGACGCCGGGACAGGCAATGAGCAGTTCTTC
>NA|large|TRBJ2-5|TRBV25-1
CATQSASATIPGTQYF
TGTGCCACTCAGTCGGCTAGCGCAACTATACCTGGGACCCAGTACTTC
>NA|NA|TRBJ2-2|TRBV4-3
CASSQVWEGEVGELFF
TGCGCCAGCAGCCAAGTCTGGGAGGGGGAGGTCGGGGAGCTGTTTTTT
>NA|NA|TRBJ1-1|TRBV5-6
CASSLVDRGAVTEAFF
TGTGCCAGCAGCTTGGTTGATCGGGGGGCGGTCACTGAAGCTTTCTTT
>NA|NA|TRBJ1-1|TRBV4-1
CASSRDPGRDTEAFF
TGCGCCAGCAGCCGGGACCCCGGGCGAGACACTGAAGCTTTCTTT
>NA|NA|TRBJ1-1|TRBV13
CASSLGPQAFF
TGTGCCAGCAGCTTAGGCCCCCAAGCTTTCTTT
>NA|NA|TRBJ2-2|TRBV5-1
CASSLERGSNTGELFF
TGCGCCAGCAGCTTGGAGAGGGGTTCGAACACCGGGGAGCTGTTTTTT
>TRBD1|once|TRBJ1-5|TRBV5-1
CASSWTGYSNQPQHF
TGCGCCAGCAGCTGGACAGGGTATAGCAATCAGCCCCAGCATTTT
>TRBD2|NA|TRBJ2-2|TRBV27
CASSSGLAGGAGTGELFF
TGTGCCAGCAGCTCGGGACTAGCGGGAGGTGCGGGGACCGGGGAGCTGTTTTTT
>TRBD1|NA|TRBJ2-2|TRBV5-1
CASSWVQGAKGYTGELFF
TGCGCCAGCAGCTGGGTACAGGGGGCGAAGGGGTACACCGGGGAGCTGTTTTTT
>NA|NA|TRBJ2-5|TRBV29-1
CSVSVSGYQETQYF
TGCAGCGTTTCGGTCTCAGGCTACCAAGAGACCCAGTACTTC
>NA|NA|TRBJ1-2|TRBV12-3/TRBV12-4
CASTPDSNYGYTF
TGTGCCAGCACCCCGGACAGTAACTATGGCTACACCTTC
>TRBD2|NA|TRBJ2-5|TRBV2
CASSEGLAGGTPLKETQYF
TGTGCCAGCAGTGAAGGCCTAGCGGGGGGCACACCCCTTAAAGAGACCCAGTACTTC
>TRBD1|NA|TRBJ1-4|TRBV7-9
CASSAWDRGLGEKLFF
TGTGCCAGCAGCGCTTGGGACAGGGGGCTCGGAGAAAAACTGTTTTTT
>TRBD2|NA|TRBJ2-7|TRBV4-1
CASSQDYGGAREQYF
TGCGCCAGCAGCCAAGATTACGGGGGGGCCCGAGAGCAGTACTTC
>TRBD2|NA|TRBJ2-1|TRBV15
CATSTRTSTNEQFF
TGTGCCACCAGCACCAGGACTAGCACCAATGAGCAGTTCTTC
>NA|NA|TRBJ1-5|TRBV6-4
CASSTESNQPQHF
TGTGCCAGCAGTACTGAGAGCAATCAGCCCCAGCATTTT
>TRBD1|NA|TRBJ2-1|TRBV6-6
CASSSWDSNNEQFF
TGTGCCAGCAGTTCTTGGGACAGTAACAATGAGCAGTTCTTC
>NA|NA|TRBJ1-5|TRBV7-2
CASSTSGGYQPQHF
TGTGCCAGCAGCACAAGTGGGGGCTATCAGCCCCAGCATTTT
>NA|NA|TRBJ2-1|TRBV9
CASSVPGGPRPNEQFF
TGTGCCAGCAGCGTTCCGGGCGGACCTCGTCCCAATGAGCAGTTCTTC
>TRBD1|NA|TRBJ1-2|TRBV29-1
CSVKPSGGLGYTF
TGCAGCGTTAAACCCTCAGGGGGCTTAGGCTACACCTTC
>NA|once|TRBJ2-1|TRBV7-9
CASRGRSSYNEQFF
TGTGCCAGCCGGGGGAGGTCGTCCTACAATGAGCAGTTCTTC
>TRBD2|NA|TRBJ2-5|TRBV7-7
CASSFGTSELETQYF
TGTGCTAGCAGCTTCGGGACTAGCGAACTGGAGACCCAGTACTTC
>TRBD1|NA|TRBJ1-3|TRBV3-1/TRBV3-2
CASSKTGKGNTIYF
TGTGCCAGCAGTAAGACAGGGAAGGGAAACACCATATATTTT
>NA|NA|TRBJ1-4|TRBV11-2
CASSRRGEEKLFF
TGTGCCAGCAGCCGCCGAGGGGAGGAAAAACTGTTTTTT
>NA|NA|TRBJ2-7|TRBV7-9
CASSFRQSREQYF
TGTGCCAGCAGCTTCAGACAGTCCAGGGAGCAGTACTTC
>NA|NA|TRBJ2-3|TRBV2
CASSVTVGTDTQYF
TGTGCCAGCAGTGTGACAGTCGGCACAGATACGCAGTATTTT
>NA|NA|TRBJ2-7|TRBV20-1
CSASKLREQYF
TGCAGTGCTAGTAAGCTGAGGGAGCAGTACTTC
>NA|NA|TRBJ1-1|TRBV28
CASRTDGNTEAFF
TGTGCCAGCCGAACCGACGGTAACACTGAAGCTTTCTTT
>NA|NA|TRBJ2-3|TRBV5-1
CASSWENREGTDTQYF
TGCGCCAGCAGCTGGGAAAACAGGGAGGGGACAGATACGCAGTATTTT
>NA|once|TRBJ1-5|TRBV6-2/TRBV6-3
CASSYSSGDVWSNQPQHF
TGTGCCAGCAGTTACTCGTCAGGGGATGTATGGAGCAATCAGCCCCAGCATTTT
>NA|NA|TRBJ2-1|TRBV4-2
CASSQDWAGGTYNEQFF
TGTGCCAGCAGCCAAGATTGGGCAGGGGGGACGTACAATGAGCAGTTCTTC
>TRBD2|NA|TRBJ2-3|TRBV7-9
CASSLASGVITDTQYF
TGTGCCAGCAGCCTGGCCAGCGGGGTCATCACAGATACGCAGTATTTT
>TRBD1|NA|TRBJ2-2|TRBV6-5
CASSLQGITGELFF
TGTGCCAGCAGCTTACAGGGGATCACCGGGGAGCTGTTTTTT
>NA|NA|TRBJ2-2|TRBV19
CASTPGTVVTTGELFF
TGTGCCAGTACCCCGGGGACGGTAGTCACAACCGGGGAGCTGTTTTTT